One and the same sample provided the 26 T cell receptor beta chains below, sequenced in a study of shared clonotypes between healthy human individuals. Repertoires were generated with immunoSEQ multiplex PCR, while TCRdb's copy carries only in-frame clones and drops some. The sample carries some 2,400,000 clones, 95% recorded once. The sequenced sample was naive CD4+ T cells sorted from blood. Subset described: CD45RA+ positively selected. The receptors were gathered from a man younger than 35 in good health.

The rearrangement joins TRBV5-6 to TRBJ2-1; D is ambiguous. Trimming took off 4 bases at V and 9 bases at J, with 14 bases between the two ends. Germline V CDR1 and CDR2: SGHDT, YYEEEE. CDR3 size: 13 residues. The CDR3 DNA is TGTGCCAGCAGCCCCGACCCCTACGGTGAGCAGTTCTTC. Protein sequence: CASSPDPYGEQFF. The variable domain in full, completed from reference TRBV5-6 and TRBJ2-1, reads DAGVTQSPTHLIKTRGQQVTLRCSPKSGHDTVSWYQQALGQGPQFIFQYYEEEERQRGNFPDRFSGHQFPNYSSELNVNALLLGDSALYLCASSPDPYGEQFFGPGTRLTVL.

This chain links TRBV6-1 with TRBJ1-4; no clear D gene. This CDR3 comprises 14 residues. Germline V gene sequence: CDR1 MNHNS, CDR2 SASEGT. V lost 5 bases to trimming and J lost 8 bases, with 15 bases between them. The CDR3 protein is CASSPALDREKLFF. CDR3 DNA: TGTGCCAGCAGTCCGGCCTTGGATCGGGAAAAACTGTTTTTT.

This chain connects TRBV7-2 to TRBJ2-3; perhaps TRBD2 as D (5 bases). V was cut by 5 bases and J by 1 base, with 19 bases left in between. Germline V gene data show CDR1 as SGHTA and CDR2 as FQGNSA. This CDR3 is built from 17 residues. The CDR3 region has the DNA TGTGCCAGCAGCCCAGGTGGCGGAGGAAGGGGCACAGATACGCAGTATTTT. Translation: CASSPGGGGRGTDTQYF.

The chain employs TRBV19 and TRBJ1-2; TRBD1 matches 9 bases. The CDR3 length is 14 residues. CDR1 and CDR2 (germline): LNHDA, SQIVND (reference sequence). The ends lost 6 bases at V and 3 bases at J; junction bases unmatched: 5. In nucleotides, the CDR3 is TGTGCCAGTAGGACACAGGGGGCGGACTATGGCTACACCTTC. Amino acid sequence: CASRTQGADYGYTF.

Regarding this clone: Other nucleotide sequences from this sample produce the same CDR3. V gene TRBV6-6 combines with J gene TRBJ1-6; D ambiguous. V was pared by 2 bases and J by 5 bases, with 7 bases between. This CDR3 comprises 14 residues. CDR1 MNHNY and CDR2 SVGAGI come from the germline V gene (reference sequence). CDR3 nucleotides: TGTGCCAGCAGTTACGGCGCCGATAATTCACCCCTCCACTTT. It is translated as CASSYGADNSPLHF.

The chain is built from TRBV5-1 and TRBJ2-3; 12 positions agree with TRBD2. Germline-derived CDR1 and CDR2 are SGHRS and YFSETQ. With 4 bases clipped from V and 2 bases from J, the junction kept 8 bases outside the gene matches. The CDR3 consists of 17 residues. CDR3 sequence (DNA): TGCGCCAGCAGCCTAAGGACTAGCGGGGTGGCCACAGATACGCAGTATTTT. Amino acids: CASSLRTSGVATDTQYF.

This clone was detected once. V and J are TRBV10-1 and TRBJ2-7; 11 bases line up with TRBD2. The CDR3 contains 15 residues. Trimming took 3 bases from V and 4 from J; bases not matched to a gene: 5. Germline CDR1 reads WNHNN; CDR2 reads SYGVQD (reference sequence). DNA of the CDR3: TGCGCCAGCAGTGATCGACTAGCGGGGACTTACGAGCAGTACTTC. Its protein product is CASSDRLAGTYEQYF.

The genes are TRBV2 and TRBJ1-3, with D maybe TRBD1 (5 bases). The CDR3 sequence is 16 residues long. Trimming cost V 0 bases and J 1 base, with 10 bases left between them. Looked up from germline, CDR1 is SNHLY and CDR2 is FYNNEI. The CDR3 nucleotides read TGTGCCAGCAGTGAAGCGGGGCAGGCGTCTGGAAACACCATATATTTT. Translating gives CASSEAGQASGNTIYF.

A remark on this clone: The same CDR3 also results from other DNA sequences found in this sample. This chain connects TRBV6-5 to TRBJ2-6; a weak D match, TRBD2 (6 bases). The CDR3 consists of 16 residues. V gave up 0 bases and J gave up 0 bases, with 6 bases separating them. CDR1 is MNHEY and CDR2 is SVGAGI in the germline V gene. CDR3 nucleotides: TGTGCCAGCAGTTACTCGGGAGGCTCTGGGGCCAACGTCCTGACTTTC. Translation gives CASSYSGGSGANVLTF.

V is TRBV2 and J is TRBJ2-1; 7 positions agree with TRBD2. The CDR3 is 16 residues long. CDR1 is SNHLY, CDR2 FYNNEI, per germline. Germline trimming cut 1 base from V and 2 bases from J; bases unmatched to any gene: 5. The CDR3 spells CASSEVGGTTYNEQFF. The CDR3 nucleotides read TGTGCCAGCAGTGAAGTGGGGGGGACTACCTACAATGAGCAGTTCTTC.

The chain carries TRBV19 and TRBJ2-7; possibly TRBD1 for D (5 bases). The V gene lost 6 bases and the J gene lost 2 bases, with 11 bases spanning the gap. The CDR3 contains 13 residues. Germline V gene data show CDR1 as LNHDA and CDR2 as SQIVND (reference sequence). CDR3 protein: CASRGAGPYEQYF. In DNA, the CDR3 is TGTGCCAGTAGAGGGGCAGGACCCTACGAGCAGTACTTC.

J is TRBJ2-3 and V is TRBV7-2; the match to TRBD2 covers 11 bases. The germline gives CDR1 SGHTA, CDR2 FQGNSA. Trimming at V came to 5 bases and at J to 5 bases, leaving 6 bases not matched to a gene. The CDR3 is 15 residues long. The CDR3: CASSISGRVEDTQYF. CDR3 DNA sequence: TGTGCCAGCAGCATTAGCGGGAGGGTAGAAGATACGCAGTATTTT. Full variable domain (remainder filled in from reference TRBV7-2 and TRBJ2-3): GAGVSQSPSNKVTEKGKDVELRCDPISGHTALYWYRQSLGQGLEFLIYFQGNSAPDKSGLPSDRFSAERTGGSVSTLTIQRTQQEDSAVYLCASSISGRVEDTQYFGPGTRLTVL.

The genes are TRBV5-6 and TRBJ2-2, with D perhaps TRBD2 (6 bases). CDR1 is SGHDT and CDR2 is YYEEEE in the germline V gene. Trimming cost V 4 bases and J 0 bases, with 10 bases left between them. The CDR3 is 15 amino acids. CDR3: CASSHSGTNTGELFF. The CDR3 region has the DNA TGTGCCAGCAGCCATAGCGGAACGAACACCGGGGAGCTGTTTTTT.

The rearrangement links TRBV10-3 to TRBJ2-1, with 8 bases aligning to TRBD2. Germline CDR1 reads ENHRY; CDR2 reads SYGVKD. The J segment lost 5 bases and the V segment lost 4 bases, leaving 1 base of the junction unmatched. CDR3 length: 13 residues. CDR3 amino acids: CAISGRGDNEQFF. In DNA form, the CDR3 reads TGTGCCATCAGTGGGCGGGGGGACAATGAGCAGTTCTTC.

The chain employs TRBV10-3 and TRBJ2-7, with D hard to call. In germline, CDR1 is ENHRY, CDR2 SYGVKD. V lost 0 bases, J lost 2 bases, and 17 bases lay in between. The CDR3 spans 17 residues. In nucleotides, the CDR3 is TGTGCCATCAGTGAGTCGGTGTCTACCCAAGCCCCCTACGAGCAGTACTTC. Its protein product is CAISESVSTQAPYEQYF.

The chain has TRBV28 and TRBJ2-7, with D unresolved. Germline V gene data show CDR1 as MDHEN and CDR2 as SYDVKM. The CDR3 totals 12 residues. V dropped 7 bases and J dropped 4 bases, with 11 bases sitting between them. CDR3 protein: CASNQILYEQYF. CDR3 nucleotide sequence: TGTGCCAGCAACCAAATACTGTACGAGCAGTACTTC.

The chain combines TRBV9 with TRBJ2-2; 7 nucleotides line up with TRBD1. In germline, CDR1 is SGDLS, CDR2 YYNGEE. J was trimmed by 6 bases and V by 3 bases; bases with no gene match: 8. The CDR3 covers 15 residues. CDR3 residues: CASSADPGGAGELFF. DNA of the CDR3: TGTGCCAGCAGCGCGGACCCAGGGGGAGCCGGGGAGCTGTTTTTT.

The chain recombines TRBV7-2 with TRBJ2-3; D is possibly TRBD2 (7 bases). The ends were cut back, 2 bases at V and 5 bases at J, with 11 bases in the middle. CDR1 is SGHTA and CDR2 is FQGNSA in the germline V gene. The CDR3 contains 14 residues. The DNA for the CDR3 is TGTGCCAGCAGCTTAAGGGGGGGTGAAGATACGCAGTATTTT. This sequence encodes CASSLRGGEDTQYF.

V gene TRBV18 combines with J gene TRBJ2-7; 9 bases agree with TRBD1. With V trimmed by 3 bases and J by 4 bases, 7 bases remained unmatched. CDR1 KGHSH and CDR2 LQKENI come from the germline V gene. This CDR3 has 15 amino acids. The chain's CDR3 is CASSPGTGHMYEQYF. For the CDR3, the DNA is TGTGCCAGCTCACCTGGGACAGGGCATATGTACGAGCAGTACTTC.

This clone appeared once. This chain connects TRBV9 to TRBJ1-3; D is unresolved. The germline V gene has CDR1 SGDLS and CDR2 YYNGEE. The CDR3 totals 17 residues. Trimming removed 0 bases at V and 0 bases at J, with 13 bases between. The chain's CDR3 is CASSVVGSSTSGNTIYF. CDR3 in DNA: TGTGCCAGCAGCGTAGTGGGCAGTTCAACCTCTGGAAACACCATATATTTT.

The gene calls are TRBV30 and TRBJ1-3; weak D call: TRBD1 (5 bases). CDR1 GTSNPN and CDR2 SVGIG come from the germline V gene (reference sequence). Between the trimmed V and J ends, which lost 5 bases and 2 bases, there was a span of 10 bases. The CDR3 has 13 amino acids. CDR3 residues: CAWGHGAGNTIYF. In DNA form, the CDR3 reads TGTGCCTGGGGACACGGGGCTGGAAACACCATATATTTT.

V is TRBV7-2 and J is TRBJ2-5, with TRBD2 matching 8 bases. The V segment lost 3 bases and the J segment 5 bases; nucleotides outside the gene matches: 5. CDR3 length equals 14 residues. CDR1 and CDR2 from the germline V gene are SGHTA and FQGNSA. Here the CDR3 DNA reads TGTGCCAGCAGCTTCGTAGCGGGATCCGAGACCCAGTACTTC. Translated: CASSFVAGSETQYF. The full variable domain, in which reference TRBV7-2 and TRBJ2-5 provide the parts outside the CDR3, is GAGVSQSPSNKVTEKGKDVELRCDPISGHTALYWYRQSLGQGLEFLIYFQGNSAPDKSGLPSDRFSAERTGGSVSTLTIQRTQQEDSAVYLCASSFVAGSETQYFGPGTRLLVL.

The CDR3 bases are TGTGCCAGCAGCTTATTAAAACAGGGGGCGGACTACGAGCAGTACTTC. This gives the protein CASSLLKQGADYEQYF. This chain links TRBV5-6 with TRBJ2-7, with TRBD1 matching over 9 bases. Losses at the gene ends were 2 bases for V and 3 bases for J; bases not matched to a gene: 9. This CDR3 has 16 amino acids. The germline V gene encodes CDR1 SGHDT and CDR2 YYEEEE.

V is TRBV15 and J is TRBJ1-4; weak D call: TRBD1 (5 bases). With 0 bases removed from V and 7 bases from J, the gap between germline ends came to 9 bases. The V gene's germline CDR1 is LNHNV and CDR2 YYDKDF (reference sequence). The CDR3 sequence is 14 residues long. The chain's CDR3 is CATSRDKTVEKLFF. CDR3 DNA: TGTGCCACCAGCAGAGATAAGACAGTTGAAAAACTGTTTTTT.

This clone was recorded once. Other DNA sequences in the same sample also yield this CDR3. V and J are TRBV7-2 and TRBJ2-7; D is uncertain. Germline CDR1 is SGHTA and CDR2 is FQGNSA. V lost 2 bases and J 4 bases, leaving 3 bases between the germline ends. The CDR3 has 11 residues. In DNA form, the CDR3 reads TGTGCCAGCAGCTTACTATACGAGCAGTACTTC. Its protein product is CASSLLYEQYF. Filled out from reference TRBV7-2 and TRBJ2-7, the complete variable domain reads GAGVSQSPSNKVTEKGKDVELRCDPISGHTALYWYRQSLGQGLEFLIYFQGNSAPDKSGLPSDRFSAERTGGSVSTLTIQRTQQEDSAVYLCASSLLYEQYFGPGTRLTVT.

V is TRBV11-2 and J is TRBJ1-1; D gene uncertain. With 7 bases removed from V and 1 base from J, the gap between germline ends came to 13 bases. Germline CDR1 SGHAT, CDR2 FQNNGV. The CDR3 runs 14 residues. The CDR3: CASTQGFPNTEAFF. CDR3 nucleotides: TGTGCCAGCACCCAAGGGTTTCCGAACACTGAAGCTTTCTTT.